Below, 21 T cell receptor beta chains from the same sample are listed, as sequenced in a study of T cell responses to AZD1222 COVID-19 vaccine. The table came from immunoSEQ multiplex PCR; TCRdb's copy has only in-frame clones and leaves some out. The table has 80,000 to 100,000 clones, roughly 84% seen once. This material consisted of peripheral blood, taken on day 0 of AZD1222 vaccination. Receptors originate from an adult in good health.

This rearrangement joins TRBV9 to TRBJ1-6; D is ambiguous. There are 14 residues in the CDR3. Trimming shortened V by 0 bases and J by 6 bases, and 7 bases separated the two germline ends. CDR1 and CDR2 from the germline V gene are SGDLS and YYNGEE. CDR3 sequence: CASSVVGTNSPLHF. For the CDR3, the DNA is TGTGCCAGCAGCGTAGTTGGAACTAATTCACCCCTCCACTTT.

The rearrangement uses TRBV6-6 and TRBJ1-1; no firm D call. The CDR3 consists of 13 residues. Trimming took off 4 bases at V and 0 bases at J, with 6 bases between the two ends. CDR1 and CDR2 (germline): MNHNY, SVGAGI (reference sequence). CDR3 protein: CASSFTLNTEAFF. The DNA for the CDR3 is TGTGCCAGCAGTTTCACACTGAACACTGAAGCTTTCTTT.

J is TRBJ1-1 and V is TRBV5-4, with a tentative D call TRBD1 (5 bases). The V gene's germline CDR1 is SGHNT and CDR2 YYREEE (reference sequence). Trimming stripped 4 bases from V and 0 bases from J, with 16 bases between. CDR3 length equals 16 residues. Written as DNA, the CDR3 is TGTGCCAGCAGCCTAGATCCGGGACGTTTGAACACTGAAGCTTTCTTT. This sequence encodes CASSLDPGRLNTEAFF.

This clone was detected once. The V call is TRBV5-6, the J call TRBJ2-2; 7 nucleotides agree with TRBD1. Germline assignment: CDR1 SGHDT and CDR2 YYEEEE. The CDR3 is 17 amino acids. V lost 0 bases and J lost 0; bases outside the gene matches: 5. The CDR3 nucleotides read TGTGCCAGCAGCTTGGTGGGGCAGGGGGCGAACACCGGGGAGCTGTTTTTT. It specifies CASSLVGQGANTGELFF.

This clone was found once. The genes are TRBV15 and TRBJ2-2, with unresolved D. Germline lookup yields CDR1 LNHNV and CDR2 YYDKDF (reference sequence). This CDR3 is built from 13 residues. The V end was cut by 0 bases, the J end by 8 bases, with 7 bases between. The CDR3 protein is CATSRDAEGELFF. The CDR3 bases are TGTGCCACCAGCAGAGATGCGGAAGGGGAGCTGTTTTTT. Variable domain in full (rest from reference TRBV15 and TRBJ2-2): DAMVIQNPRYQVTQFGKPVTLSCSQTLNHNVMYWYQQKSSQAPKLLFHYYDKDFNNEADTPDNFQSRRPNTSFCFLDIRSPGLGDTAMYLCATSRDAEGELFFGEGSRLTVL.

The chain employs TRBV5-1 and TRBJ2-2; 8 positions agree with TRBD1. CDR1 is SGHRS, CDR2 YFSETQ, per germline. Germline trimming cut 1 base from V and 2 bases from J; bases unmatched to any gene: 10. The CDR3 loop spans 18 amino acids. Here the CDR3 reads CASSLSPTGVSNTGELFF. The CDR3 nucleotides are TGCGCCAGCAGCTTGTCCCCGACAGGGGTCAGCAACACCGGGGAGCTGTTTTTT.

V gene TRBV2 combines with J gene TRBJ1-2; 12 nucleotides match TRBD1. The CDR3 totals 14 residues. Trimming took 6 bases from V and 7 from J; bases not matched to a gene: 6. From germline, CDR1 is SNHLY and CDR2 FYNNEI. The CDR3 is CASRGDRGRFGYTF. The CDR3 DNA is TGTGCCAGCAGGGGGGACAGGGGGCGTTTTGGCTACACCTTC.

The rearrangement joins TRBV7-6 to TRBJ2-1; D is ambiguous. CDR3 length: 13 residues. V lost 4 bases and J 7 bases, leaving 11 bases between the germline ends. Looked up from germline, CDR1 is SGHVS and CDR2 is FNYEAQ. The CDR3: CASSSTLGNEQFF. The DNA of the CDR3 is TGTGCCAGCAGCTCGACCTTGGGGAATGAGCAGTTCTTC. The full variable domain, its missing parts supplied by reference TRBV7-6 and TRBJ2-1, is GAGVSQSPRYKVTKRGQDVALRCDPISGHVSLYWYRQALGQGPEFLTYFNYEAQQDKSGLPNDRFSAERPEGSISTLTIQRTEQRDSAMYRCASSSTLGNEQFFGPGTRLTVL.

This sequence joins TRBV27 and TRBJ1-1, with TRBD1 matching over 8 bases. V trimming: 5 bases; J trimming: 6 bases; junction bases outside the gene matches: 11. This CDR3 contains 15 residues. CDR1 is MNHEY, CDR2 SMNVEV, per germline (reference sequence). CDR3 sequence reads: CASSRQAGQAPEAFF. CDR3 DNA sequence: TGTGCCAGCAGTCGCCAGGCGGGACAGGCTCCTGAAGCTTTCTTT.

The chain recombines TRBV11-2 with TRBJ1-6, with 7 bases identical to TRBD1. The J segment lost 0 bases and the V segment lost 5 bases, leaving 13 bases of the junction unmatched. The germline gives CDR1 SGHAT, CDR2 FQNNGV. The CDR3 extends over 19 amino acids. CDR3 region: CASSLWNLQGSSYNSPLHF. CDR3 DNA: TGTGCCAGCAGCCTCTGGAACTTACAGGGGAGCTCCTATAATTCACCCCTCCACTTT.

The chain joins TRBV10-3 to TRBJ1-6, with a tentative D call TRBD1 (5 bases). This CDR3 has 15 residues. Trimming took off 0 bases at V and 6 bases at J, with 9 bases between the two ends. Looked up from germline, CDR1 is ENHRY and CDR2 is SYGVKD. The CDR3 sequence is CAISESWGSNSPLHF. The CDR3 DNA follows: TGTGCCATCAGTGAGTCATGGGGGTCTAATTCACCCCTCCACTTT.

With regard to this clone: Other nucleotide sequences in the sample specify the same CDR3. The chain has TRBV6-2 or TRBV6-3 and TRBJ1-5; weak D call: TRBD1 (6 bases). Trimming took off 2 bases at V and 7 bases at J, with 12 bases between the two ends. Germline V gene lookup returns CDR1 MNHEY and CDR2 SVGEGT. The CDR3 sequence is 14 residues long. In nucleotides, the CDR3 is TGTGCCAGCAGTTACCAGGGGTCTAACCAGCCCCAGCATTTT. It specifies CASSYQGSNQPQHF.

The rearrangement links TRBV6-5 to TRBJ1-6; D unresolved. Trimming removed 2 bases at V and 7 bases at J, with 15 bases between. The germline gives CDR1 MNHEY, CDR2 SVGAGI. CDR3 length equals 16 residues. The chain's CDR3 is CASSYTMGIGNSPLHF. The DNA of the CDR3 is TGTGCCAGCAGTTACACCATGGGAATCGGCAATTCACCCCTCCACTTT.

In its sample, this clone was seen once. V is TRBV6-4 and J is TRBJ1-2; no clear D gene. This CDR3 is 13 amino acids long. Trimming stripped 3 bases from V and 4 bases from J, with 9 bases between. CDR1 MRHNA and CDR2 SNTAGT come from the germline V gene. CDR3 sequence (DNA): TGTGCCAGCAGTGAAGCGAGCGGCTATGGCTACACCTTC. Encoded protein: CASSEASGYGYTF.

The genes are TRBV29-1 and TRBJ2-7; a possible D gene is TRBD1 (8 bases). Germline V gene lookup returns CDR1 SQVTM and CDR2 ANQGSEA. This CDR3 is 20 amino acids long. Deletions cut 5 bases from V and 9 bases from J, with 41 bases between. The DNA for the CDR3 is TGCAGCGTTCAAGGGTCAAGGGAGGGACAGGAGGAAGGAGTCTGGATGGGGCAGTACTTC. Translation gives CSVQGSREGQEEGVWMGQYF.

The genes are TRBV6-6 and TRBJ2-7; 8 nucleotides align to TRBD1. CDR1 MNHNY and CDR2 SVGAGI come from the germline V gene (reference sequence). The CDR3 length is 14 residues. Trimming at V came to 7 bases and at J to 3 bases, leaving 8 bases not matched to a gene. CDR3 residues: CASKTGTGLYEQYF. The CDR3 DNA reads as TGTGCCAGCAAAACCGGGACAGGACTCTACGAGCAGTACTTC.

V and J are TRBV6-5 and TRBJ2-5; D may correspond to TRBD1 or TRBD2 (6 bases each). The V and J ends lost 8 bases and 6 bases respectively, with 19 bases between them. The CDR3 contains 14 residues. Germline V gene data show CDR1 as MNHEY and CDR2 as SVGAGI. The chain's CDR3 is CASGGGWGRKTQYF. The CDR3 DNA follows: TGTGCCAGCGGGGGAGGATGGGGGCGAAAGACCCAGTACTTC.

CDR3 protein: CASSLGGESGGYTF. As DNA, the CDR3 is TGCGCCAGCAGCTTGGGAGGGGAATCTGGTGGCTACACCTTC. The chain links TRBV5-1 to TRBJ1-2, with D possibly being TRBD1 (5 bases). Trimming stripped 0 bases from V and 7 bases from J, with 13 bases between. Germline loops: CDR1 SGHRS, CDR2 YFSETQ. The CDR3 runs 14 residues.

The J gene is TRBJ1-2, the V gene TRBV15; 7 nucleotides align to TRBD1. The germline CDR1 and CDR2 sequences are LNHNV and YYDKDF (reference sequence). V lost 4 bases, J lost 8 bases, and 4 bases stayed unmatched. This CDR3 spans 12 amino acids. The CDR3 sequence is CATSNRQGGYTF. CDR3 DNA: TGTGCCACCAGCAACCGACAGGGAGGCTACACCTTC.

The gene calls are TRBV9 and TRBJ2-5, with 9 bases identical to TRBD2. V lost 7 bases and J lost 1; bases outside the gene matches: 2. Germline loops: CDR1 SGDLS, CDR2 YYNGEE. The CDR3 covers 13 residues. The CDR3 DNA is TGTGCCAGCGCGGGGGGGAGCCAAGAGACCCAGTACTTC. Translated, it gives CASAGGSQETQYF.

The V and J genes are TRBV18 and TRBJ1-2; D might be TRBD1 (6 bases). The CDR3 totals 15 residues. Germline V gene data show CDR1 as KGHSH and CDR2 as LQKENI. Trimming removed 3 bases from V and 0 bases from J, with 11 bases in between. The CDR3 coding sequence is TGTGCCAGCTCACCGGGGACACTCACTAACTATGGCTACACCTTC. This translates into CASSPGTLTNYGYTF.